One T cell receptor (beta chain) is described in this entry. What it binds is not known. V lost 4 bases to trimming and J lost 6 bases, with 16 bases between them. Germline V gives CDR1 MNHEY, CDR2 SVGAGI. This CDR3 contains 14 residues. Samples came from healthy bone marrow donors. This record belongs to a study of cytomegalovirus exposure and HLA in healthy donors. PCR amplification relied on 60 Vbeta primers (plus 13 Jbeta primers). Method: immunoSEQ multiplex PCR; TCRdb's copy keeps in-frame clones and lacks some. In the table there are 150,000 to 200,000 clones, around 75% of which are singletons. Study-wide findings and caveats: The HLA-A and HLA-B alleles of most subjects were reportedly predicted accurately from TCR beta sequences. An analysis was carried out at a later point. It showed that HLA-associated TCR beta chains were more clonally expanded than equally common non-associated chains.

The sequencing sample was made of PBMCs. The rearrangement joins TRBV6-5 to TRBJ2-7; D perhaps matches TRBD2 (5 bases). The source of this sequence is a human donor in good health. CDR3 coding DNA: TGTGCCAGCAGTTCAAGACCCGGCCGGGGCGAGCAGTACTTC. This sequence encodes CASSSRPGRGEQYF.